This TCR beta chain was profiled in a study of T cell repertoires in cytomegalovirus infection. TCRdb processed the reads anew with MiXCR; each CDR3 protein has one entry. Of 90,000 to 120,000 distinct CDR3 sequences listed, about 25% are singletons. This clonotype was counted at least ten times. V shed 0 bases, J shed 0 bases, and the junction held 4 bases outside the gene matches. CDR1 is MGHRA and CDR2 is YSYEKL in the germline V gene. CDR3 length equals 17 residues. The rearrangement joins TRBV4-1 to TRBJ1-4; 7 bases match TRBD1. Sequencing input: CD8+ T cells from PBMCs. The receptor's source is a human donor in good health (CMV status not recorded). Some clones in this sample may be carry-over from other donors' samples. This CDR3 reads CASSQDRGRATNEKLFF. CDR3 sequence (DNA): TGCGCCAGCAGCCAAGATAGGGGGCGGGCAACTAATGAAAAACTGTTTTTT.